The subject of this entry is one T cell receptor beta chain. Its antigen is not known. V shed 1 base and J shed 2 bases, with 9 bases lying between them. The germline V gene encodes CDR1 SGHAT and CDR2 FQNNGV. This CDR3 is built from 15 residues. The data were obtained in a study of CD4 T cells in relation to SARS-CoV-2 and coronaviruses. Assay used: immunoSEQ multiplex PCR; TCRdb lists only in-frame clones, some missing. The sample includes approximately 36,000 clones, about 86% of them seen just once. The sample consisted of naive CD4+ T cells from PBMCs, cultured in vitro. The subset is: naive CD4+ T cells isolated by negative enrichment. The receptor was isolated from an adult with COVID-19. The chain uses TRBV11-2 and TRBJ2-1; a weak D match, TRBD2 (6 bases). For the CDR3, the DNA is TGTGCCAGCAGCTTAGCGGGAGTGGCCTACAATGAGCAGTTCTTC. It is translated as CASSLAGVAYNEQFF.